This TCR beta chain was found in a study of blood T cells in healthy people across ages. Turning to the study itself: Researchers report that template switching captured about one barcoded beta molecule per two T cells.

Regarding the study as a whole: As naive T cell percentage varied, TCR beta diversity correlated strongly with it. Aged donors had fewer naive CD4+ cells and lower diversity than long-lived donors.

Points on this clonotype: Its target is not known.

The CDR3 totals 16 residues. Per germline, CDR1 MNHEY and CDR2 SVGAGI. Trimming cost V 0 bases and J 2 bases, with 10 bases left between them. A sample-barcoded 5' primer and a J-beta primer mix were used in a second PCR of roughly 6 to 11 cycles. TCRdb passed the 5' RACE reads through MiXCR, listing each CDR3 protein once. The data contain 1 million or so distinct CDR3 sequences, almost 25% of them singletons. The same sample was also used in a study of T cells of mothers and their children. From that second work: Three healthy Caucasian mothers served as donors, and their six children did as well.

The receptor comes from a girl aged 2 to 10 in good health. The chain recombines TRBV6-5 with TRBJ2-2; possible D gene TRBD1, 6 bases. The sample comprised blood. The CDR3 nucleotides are TGTGCCAGCAGTTACTCCTTCAGGGGAAACACCGGGGAGCTGTTTTTT. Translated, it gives CASSYSFRGNTGELFF.